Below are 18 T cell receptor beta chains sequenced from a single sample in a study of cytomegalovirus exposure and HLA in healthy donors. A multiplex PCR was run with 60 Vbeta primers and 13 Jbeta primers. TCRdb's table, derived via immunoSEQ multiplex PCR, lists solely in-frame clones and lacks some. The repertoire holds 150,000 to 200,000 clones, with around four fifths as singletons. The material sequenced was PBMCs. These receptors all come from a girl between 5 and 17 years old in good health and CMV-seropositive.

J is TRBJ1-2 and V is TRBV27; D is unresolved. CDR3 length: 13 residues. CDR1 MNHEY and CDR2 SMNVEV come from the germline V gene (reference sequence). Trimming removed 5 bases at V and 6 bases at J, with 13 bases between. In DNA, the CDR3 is TGTGCCAGCAGTCCCTACGGGGTAGATGGCTACACCTTC. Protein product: CASSPYGVDGYTF.

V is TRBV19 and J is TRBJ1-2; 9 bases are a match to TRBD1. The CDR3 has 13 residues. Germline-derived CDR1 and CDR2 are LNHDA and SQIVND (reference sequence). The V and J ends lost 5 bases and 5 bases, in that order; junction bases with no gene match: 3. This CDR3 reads CASSSTGGYGYTF. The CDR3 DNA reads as TGTGCCAGTAGTTCGACAGGGGGTTATGGCTACACCTTC.

CDR3 protein: CASSLNDRQAEAFF. The CDR3 nucleotides are TGTGCCAGCAGCTTAAACGACAGGCAGGCTGAAGCTTTCTTT. V is TRBV7-8 and J is TRBJ1-1; TRBD1 might be the D (6 bases). The CDR3 extends over 14 amino acids. Germline loops: CDR1 SGHVS, CDR2 FQNEAQ. V was shortened by 2 bases and J by 6 bases, with 13 bases between the two germline ends.

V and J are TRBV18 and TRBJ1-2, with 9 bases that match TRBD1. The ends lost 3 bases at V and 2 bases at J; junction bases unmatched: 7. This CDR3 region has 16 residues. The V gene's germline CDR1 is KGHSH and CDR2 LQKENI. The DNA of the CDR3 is TGTGCCAGCTCACCTGGGACAGGGAGGTTAAACTATGGCTACACCTTC. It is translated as CASSPGTGRLNYGYTF.

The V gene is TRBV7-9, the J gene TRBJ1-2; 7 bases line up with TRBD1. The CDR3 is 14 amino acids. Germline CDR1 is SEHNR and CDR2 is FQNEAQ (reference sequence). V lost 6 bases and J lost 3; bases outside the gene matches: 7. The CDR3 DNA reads TGTGCCAGCAGTTCAGGGACAGCACACTATGGCTACACCTTC. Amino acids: CASSSGTAHYGYTF.

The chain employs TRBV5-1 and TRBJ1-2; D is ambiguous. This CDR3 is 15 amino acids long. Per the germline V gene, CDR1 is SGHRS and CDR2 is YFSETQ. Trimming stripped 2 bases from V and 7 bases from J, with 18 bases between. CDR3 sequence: CASSFNSKISGGYTF. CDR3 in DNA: TGCGCCAGCAGCTTTAACTCCAAAATTAGTGGTGGCTACACCTTC.

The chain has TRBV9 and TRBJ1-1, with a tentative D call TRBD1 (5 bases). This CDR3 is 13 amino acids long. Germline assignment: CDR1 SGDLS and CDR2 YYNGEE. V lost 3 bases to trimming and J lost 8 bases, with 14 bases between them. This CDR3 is CASSATTPGEAFF. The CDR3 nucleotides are TGTGCCAGCAGCGCCACCACGCCAGGGGAAGCTTTCTTT.

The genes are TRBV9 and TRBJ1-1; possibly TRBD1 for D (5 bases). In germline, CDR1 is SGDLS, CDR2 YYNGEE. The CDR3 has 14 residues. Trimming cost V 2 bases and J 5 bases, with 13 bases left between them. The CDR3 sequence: CASSVGRTITEAFF. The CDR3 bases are TGTGCCAGCAGCGTCGGCAGGACAATTACTGAAGCTTTCTTT.

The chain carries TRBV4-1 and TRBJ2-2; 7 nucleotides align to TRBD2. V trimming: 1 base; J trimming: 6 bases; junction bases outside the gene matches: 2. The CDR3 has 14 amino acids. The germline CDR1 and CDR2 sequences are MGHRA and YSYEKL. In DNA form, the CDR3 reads TGCGCCAGCAGCCAAGGCGCGGGGGCCGGGGAGCTGTTTTTT. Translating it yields CASSQGAGAGELFF.

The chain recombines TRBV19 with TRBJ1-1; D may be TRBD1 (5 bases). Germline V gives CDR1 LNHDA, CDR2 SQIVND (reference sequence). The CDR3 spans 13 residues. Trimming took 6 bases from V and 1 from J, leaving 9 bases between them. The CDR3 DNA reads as TGTGCCAGTAGCGTTCAGGGGAACACTGAAGCTTTCTTT. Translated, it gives CASSVQGNTEAFF.

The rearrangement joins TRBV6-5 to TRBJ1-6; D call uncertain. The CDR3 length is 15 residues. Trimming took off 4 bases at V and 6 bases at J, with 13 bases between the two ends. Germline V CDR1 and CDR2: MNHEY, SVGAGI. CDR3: CASSWALEGNSPLHF. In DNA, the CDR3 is TGTGCCAGCAGTTGGGCCCTGGAGGGTAATTCACCCCTCCACTTT.

CDR3: CASRPDRGGFGYTF. CDR3 in DNA: TGTGCCAGCAGACCCGACAGGGGGGGTTTTGGCTACACCTTC. V is TRBV7-2 and J is TRBJ1-2; 9 bases map to TRBD1. The CDR3 sequence is 14 residues long. V shed 6 bases, J shed 7 bases, and the junction held 9 bases outside the gene matches. Per germline, CDR1 SGHTA and CDR2 FQGNSA.

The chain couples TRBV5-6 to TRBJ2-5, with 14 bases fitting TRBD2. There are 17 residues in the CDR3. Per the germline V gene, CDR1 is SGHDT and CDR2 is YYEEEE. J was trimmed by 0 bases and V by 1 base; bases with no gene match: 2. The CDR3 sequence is CASSLMGLAGDQETQYF. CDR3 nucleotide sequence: TGTGCCAGCAGCTTGATGGGACTAGCGGGGGACCAAGAGACCCAGTACTTC.

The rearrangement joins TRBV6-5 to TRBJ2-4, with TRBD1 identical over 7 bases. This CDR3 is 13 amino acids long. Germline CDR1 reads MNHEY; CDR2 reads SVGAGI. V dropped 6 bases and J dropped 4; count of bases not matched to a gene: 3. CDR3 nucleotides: TGTGCCAGCAGCCCGGGACAGAAAAACATTCAGTACTTC. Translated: CASSPGQKNIQYF.

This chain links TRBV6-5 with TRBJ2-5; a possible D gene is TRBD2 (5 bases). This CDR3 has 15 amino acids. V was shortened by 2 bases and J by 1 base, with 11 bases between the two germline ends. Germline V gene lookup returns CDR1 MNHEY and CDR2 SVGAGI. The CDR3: CASSYLFAGQETQYF. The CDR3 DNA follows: TGTGCCAGCAGTTACCTTTTTGCGGGCCAAGAGACCCAGTACTTC.

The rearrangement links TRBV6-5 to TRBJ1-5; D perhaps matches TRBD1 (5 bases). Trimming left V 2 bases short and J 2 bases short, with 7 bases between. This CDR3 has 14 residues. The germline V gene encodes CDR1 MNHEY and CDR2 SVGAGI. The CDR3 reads CASSYQGGNQPQHF. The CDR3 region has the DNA TGTGCCAGCAGTTACCAAGGGGGCAATCAGCCCCAGCATTTT.

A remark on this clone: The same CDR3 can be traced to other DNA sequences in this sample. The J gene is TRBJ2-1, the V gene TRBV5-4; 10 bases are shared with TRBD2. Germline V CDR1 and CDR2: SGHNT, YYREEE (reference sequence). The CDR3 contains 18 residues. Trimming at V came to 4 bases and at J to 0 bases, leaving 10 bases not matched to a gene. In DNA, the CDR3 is TGTGCCAGCAGCCTGGTAGCGGGGGGCTTTGGCTCCTACAATGAGCAGTTCTTC. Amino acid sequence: CASSLVAGGFGSYNEQFF.

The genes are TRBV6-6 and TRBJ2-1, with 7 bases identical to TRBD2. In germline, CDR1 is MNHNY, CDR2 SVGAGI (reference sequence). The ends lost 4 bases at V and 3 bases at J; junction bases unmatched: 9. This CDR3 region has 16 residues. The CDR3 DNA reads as TGTGCCAGCAGTTCCCCCTCGGGCGGGGGCTACAATGAGCAGTTCTTC. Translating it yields CASSSPSGGGYNEQFF.